This TCR beta chain was profiled in a study of blood T cells in healthy people across ages. This clonotype has at least ten counts. Its antigen is still unknown. Next came a second PCR, run for roughly 6 to 11 cycles, which used a sample-barcoded 5' primer along with a J-beta primer mix. Through a template-switch adaptor with 12 random nucleotides, each cDNA molecule received a tag. One entry per CDR3 protein results from TCRdb running MiXCR on the 5' RACE reads. Of 1 million or so distinct CDR3 sequences in the sample, 45% were seen once. Caucasian, healthy and from Russia, the donors were aged between about 6 and 90. Germline CDR1 and CDR2: SGHTA and FQGTGA. The CDR3 is made up of 13 amino acids. Trimming took 3 bases from V and 2 from J, leaving 5 bases between them. Study-wide results and limits: There were more naive CD4+ cells and higher diversity in long-lived donors than in aged donors. Diversity was estimated from one million T cells, and these estimates were considered underestimates.

The gene calls are TRBV7-3 and TRBJ2-1; D remains ambiguous. This clonotype was obtained from a woman aged 55-75 years in good health. Sequenced material: blood. This CDR3 is CASSFSAYNEQFF. Written as DNA, the CDR3 is TGTGCCAGCAGCTTTTCGGCCTACAATGAGCAGTTCTTC.